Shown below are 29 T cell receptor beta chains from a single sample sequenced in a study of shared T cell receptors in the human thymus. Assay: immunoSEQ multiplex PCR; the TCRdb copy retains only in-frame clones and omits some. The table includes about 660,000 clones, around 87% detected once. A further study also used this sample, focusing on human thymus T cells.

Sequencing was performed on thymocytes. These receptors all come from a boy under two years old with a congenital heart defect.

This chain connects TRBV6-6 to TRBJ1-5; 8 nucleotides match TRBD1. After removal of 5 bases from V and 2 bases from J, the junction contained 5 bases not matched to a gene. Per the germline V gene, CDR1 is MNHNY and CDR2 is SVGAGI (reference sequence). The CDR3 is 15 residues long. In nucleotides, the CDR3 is TGTGCCAGCAGTCGGACGGACAGGGGCAATCAGCCCCAGCATTTT. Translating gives CASSRTDRGNQPQHF.

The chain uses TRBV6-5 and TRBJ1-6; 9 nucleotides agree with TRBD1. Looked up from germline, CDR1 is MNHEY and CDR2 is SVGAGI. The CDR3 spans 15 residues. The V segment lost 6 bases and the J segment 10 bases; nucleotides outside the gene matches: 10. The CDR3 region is CASSPLQGAVSPLHF. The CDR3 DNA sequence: TGTGCCAGCAGCCCCCTACAGGGGGCTGTGTCACCCCTCCACTTT.

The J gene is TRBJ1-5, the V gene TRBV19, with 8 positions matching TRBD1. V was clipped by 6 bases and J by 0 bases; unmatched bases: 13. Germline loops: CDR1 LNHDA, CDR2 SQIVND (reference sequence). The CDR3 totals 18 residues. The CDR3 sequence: CASSTQGADGHSNQPQHF. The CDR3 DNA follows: TGTGCCAGTAGCACCCAGGGGGCGGATGGCCATAGCAATCAGCCCCAGCATTTT.

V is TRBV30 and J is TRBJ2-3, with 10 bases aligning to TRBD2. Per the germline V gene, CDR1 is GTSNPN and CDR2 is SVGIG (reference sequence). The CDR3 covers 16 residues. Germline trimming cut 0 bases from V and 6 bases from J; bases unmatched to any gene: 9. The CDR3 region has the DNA TGTGCCTGGAGTGTATTTCCTAGCGGGAGAAAGGATACGCAGTATTTT. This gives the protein CAWSVFPSGRKDTQYF.

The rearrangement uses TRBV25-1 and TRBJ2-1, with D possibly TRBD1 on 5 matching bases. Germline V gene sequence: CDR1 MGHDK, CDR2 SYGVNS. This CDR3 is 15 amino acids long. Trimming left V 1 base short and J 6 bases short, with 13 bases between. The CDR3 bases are TGTGCCAGCAGTGAATTTGGGCAGGGTGCCAATGAGCAGTTCTTC. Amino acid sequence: CASSEFGQGANEQFF.

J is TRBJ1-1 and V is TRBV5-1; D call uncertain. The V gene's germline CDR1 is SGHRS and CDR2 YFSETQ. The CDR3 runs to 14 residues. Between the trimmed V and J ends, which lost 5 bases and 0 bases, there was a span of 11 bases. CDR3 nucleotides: TGCGCCAGCAGACAGCATATAATGAACACTGAAGCTTTCTTT. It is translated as CASRQHIMNTEAFF.

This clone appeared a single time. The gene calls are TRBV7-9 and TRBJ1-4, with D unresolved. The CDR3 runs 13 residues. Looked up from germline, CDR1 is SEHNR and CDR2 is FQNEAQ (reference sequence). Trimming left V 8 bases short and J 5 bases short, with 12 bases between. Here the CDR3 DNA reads TGTGCCAGCGGGAGGGCGAAGAATGAAAAACTGTTTTTT. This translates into CASGRAKNEKLFF.

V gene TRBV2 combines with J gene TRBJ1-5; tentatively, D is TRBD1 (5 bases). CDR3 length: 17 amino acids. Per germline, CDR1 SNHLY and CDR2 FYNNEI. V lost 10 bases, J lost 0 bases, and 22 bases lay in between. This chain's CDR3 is CAISLGRGLFSNQPQHF. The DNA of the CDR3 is TGTGCCATCTCCCTAGGTCGGGGGTTATTTAGCAATCAGCCCCAGCATTTT.

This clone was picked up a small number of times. DNA for the CDR3: TGCGCCAGCAGTGAGTCGGTACCGGGACAGGGGGGGCAGCCCCAGCATTTT. Translating it yields CASSESVPGQGGQPQHF. V gene TRBV10-2 combines with J gene TRBJ1-5; 11 bases align to TRBD1. Trimming removed 0 bases from V and 7 bases from J; junction bases left unmatched: 8. Germline CDR1 is WSHSY and CDR2 is SAAADI. The CDR3 length is 17 residues.

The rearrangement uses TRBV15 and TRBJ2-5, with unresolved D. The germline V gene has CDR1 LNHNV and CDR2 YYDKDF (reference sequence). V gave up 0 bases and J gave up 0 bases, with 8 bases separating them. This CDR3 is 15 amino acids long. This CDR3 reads CATSRDKSYQETQYF. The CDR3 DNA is TGTGCCACCAGCAGAGATAAGAGCTACCAAGAGACCCAGTACTTC.

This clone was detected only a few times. The CDR3 DNA is TGTGCCAGCAGCTTTGGACACGGTGATTCACCCCTCCACTTT. It specifies CASSFGHGDSPLHF. The chain links TRBV5-6 to TRBJ1-6; tentative D call: TRBD1 (5 bases). This CDR3 has 14 amino acids. V was pared by 2 bases and J by 8 bases, with 11 bases between. Per the germline V gene, CDR1 is SGHDT and CDR2 is YYEEEE.

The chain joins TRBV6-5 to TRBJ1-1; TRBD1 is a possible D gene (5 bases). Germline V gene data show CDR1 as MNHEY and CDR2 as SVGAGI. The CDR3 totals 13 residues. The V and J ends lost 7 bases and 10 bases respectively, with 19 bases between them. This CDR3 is CASIAPDSHRAFF. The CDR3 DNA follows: TGTGCCAGCATTGCTCCCGACAGTCACCGAGCTTTCTTT.

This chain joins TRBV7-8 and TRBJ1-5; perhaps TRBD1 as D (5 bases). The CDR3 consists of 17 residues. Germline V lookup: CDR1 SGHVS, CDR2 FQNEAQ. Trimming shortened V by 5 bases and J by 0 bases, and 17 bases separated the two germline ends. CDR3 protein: CASSPRPGEVSNQPQHF. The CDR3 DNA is TGTGCCAGCAGCCCTAGGCCGGGGGAGGTTAGCAATCAGCCCCAGCATTTT.

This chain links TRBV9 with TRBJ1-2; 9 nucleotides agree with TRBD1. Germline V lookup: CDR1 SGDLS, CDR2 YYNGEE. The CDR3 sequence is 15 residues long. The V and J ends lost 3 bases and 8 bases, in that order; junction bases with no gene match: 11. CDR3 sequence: CASSAHGQGKGGYTF. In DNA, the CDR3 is TGTGCCAGCAGCGCCCACGGACAGGGGAAAGGAGGCTACACCTTC.

The CDR3 here is CASSQGRSYNSPLHF. As DNA, the CDR3 is TGCGCCAGCAGCCAAGGCCGCAGTTATAATTCACCCCTCCACTTT. V usage is TRBV4-3 and J usage is TRBJ1-6; D gene ambiguous. Germline V gene sequence: CDR1 LGHNA, CDR2 YSLEER. V was pared by 1 base and J by 4 bases, with 8 bases between. This CDR3 has 15 residues.

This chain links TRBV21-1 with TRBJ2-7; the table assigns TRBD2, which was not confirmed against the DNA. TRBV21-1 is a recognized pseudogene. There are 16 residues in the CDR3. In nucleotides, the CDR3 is TGTGCCAGCAGCAAAGTTGGTCGGGGGGAGTCCTACGAGCAGTACTTC. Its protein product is CASSKVGRGESYEQYF.

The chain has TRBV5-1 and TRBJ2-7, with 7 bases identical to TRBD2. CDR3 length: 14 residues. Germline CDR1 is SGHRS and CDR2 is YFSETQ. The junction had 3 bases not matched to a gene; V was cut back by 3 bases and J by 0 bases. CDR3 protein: CASSSGRTSYEQYF. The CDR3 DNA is TGCGCCAGCAGCTCCGGGAGGACCTCCTACGAGCAGTACTTC.

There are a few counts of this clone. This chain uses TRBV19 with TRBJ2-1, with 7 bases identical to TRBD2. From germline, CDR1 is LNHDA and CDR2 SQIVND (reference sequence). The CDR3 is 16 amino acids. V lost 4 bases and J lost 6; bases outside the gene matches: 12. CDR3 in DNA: TGTGCCAGTAGTACCCGTGGGAGGGGAAGGAGCAATGAGCAGTTCTTC. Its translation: CASSTRGRGRSNEQFF.

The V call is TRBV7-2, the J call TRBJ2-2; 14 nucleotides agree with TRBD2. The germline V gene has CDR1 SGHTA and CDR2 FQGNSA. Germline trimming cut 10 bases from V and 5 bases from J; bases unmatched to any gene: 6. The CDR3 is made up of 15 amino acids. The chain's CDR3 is CAIGTSGRVTGELFF. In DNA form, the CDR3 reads TGTGCCATCGGGACTAGCGGGAGAGTAACCGGGGAGCTGTTTTTT.

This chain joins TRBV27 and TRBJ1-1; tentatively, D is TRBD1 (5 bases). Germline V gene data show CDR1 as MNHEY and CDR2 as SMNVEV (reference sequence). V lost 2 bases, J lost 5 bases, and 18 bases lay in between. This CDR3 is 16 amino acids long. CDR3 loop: CASSLTHDQGRTEAFF. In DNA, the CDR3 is TGTGCCAGCAGTTTAACGCACGATCAGGGTAGGACTGAAGCTTTCTTT.

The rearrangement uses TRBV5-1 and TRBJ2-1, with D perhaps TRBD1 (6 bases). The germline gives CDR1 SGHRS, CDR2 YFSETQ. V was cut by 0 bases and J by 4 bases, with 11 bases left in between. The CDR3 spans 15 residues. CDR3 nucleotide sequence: TGCGCCAGCAGCTTGGCAGGGGAAGGATACAATGAGCAGTTCTTC. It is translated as CASSLAGEGYNEQFF. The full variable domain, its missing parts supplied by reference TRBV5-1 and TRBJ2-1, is KAGVTQTPRYLIKTRGQQVTLSCSPISGHRSVSWYQQTPGQGLQFLFEYFSETQRNKGNFPGRFSGRQFSNSRSEMNVSTLELGDSALYLCASSLAGEGYNEQFFGPGTRLTVL.

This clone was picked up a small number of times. CDR3 in amino acids: CATRPGTKRTGELFF. The CDR3 DNA sequence: TGTGCCACCAGGCCCGGGACTAAGCGGACCGGGGAGCTGTTTTTT. This chain links TRBV15 with TRBJ2-2; 7 bases are a match to TRBD2. Germline V gene lookup returns CDR1 LNHNV and CDR2 YYDKDF (reference sequence). The junction had 9 bases not matched to a gene; V was cut back by 6 bases and J by 5 bases. This CDR3 has 15 residues.

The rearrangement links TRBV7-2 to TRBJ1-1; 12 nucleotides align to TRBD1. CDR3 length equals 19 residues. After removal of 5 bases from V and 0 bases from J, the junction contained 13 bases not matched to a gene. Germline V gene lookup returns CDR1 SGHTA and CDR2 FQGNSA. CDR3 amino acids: CASSPPLGTGGVMNTEAFF. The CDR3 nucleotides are TGTGCCAGCAGCCCCCCCTTGGGGACAGGGGGCGTCATGAACACTGAAGCTTTCTTT. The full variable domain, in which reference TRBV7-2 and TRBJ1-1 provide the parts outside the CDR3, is GAGVSQSPSNKVTEKGKDVELRCDPISGHTALYWYRQSLGQGLEFLIYFQGNSAPDKSGLPSDRFSAERTGGSVSTLTIQRTQQEDSAVYLCASSPPLGTGGVMNTEAFFGQGTRLTVV.

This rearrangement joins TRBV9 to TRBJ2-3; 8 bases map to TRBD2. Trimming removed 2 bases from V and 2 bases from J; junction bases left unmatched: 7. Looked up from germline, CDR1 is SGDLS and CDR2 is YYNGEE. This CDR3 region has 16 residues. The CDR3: CASSVHPGGDTDTQYF. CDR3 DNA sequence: TGTGCCAGCAGCGTCCATCCGGGGGGGGACACAGATACGCAGTATTTT.

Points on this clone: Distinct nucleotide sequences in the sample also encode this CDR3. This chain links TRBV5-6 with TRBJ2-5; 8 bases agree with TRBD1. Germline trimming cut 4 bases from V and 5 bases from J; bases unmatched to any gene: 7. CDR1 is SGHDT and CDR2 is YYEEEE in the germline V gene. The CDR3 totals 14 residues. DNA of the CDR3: TGTGCCAGCAGCCTAGGACAGGGCGGGGAGACCCAGTACTTC. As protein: CASSLGQGGETQYF. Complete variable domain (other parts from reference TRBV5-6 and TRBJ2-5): DAGVTQSPTHLIKTRGQQVTLRCSPKSGHDTVSWYQQALGQGPQFIFQYYEEEERQRGNFPDRFSGHQFPNYSSELNVNALLLGDSALYLCASSLGQGGETQYFGPGTRLLVL.

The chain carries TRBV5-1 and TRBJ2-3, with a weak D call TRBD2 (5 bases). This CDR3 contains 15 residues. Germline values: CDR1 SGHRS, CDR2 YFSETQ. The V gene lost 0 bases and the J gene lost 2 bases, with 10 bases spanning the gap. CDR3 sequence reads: CASSLEGSDTDTQYF. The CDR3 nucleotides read TGCGCCAGCAGCTTGGAGGGTAGCGACACAGATACGCAGTATTTT.

The CDR3 spells CASSLKTGDQETQYF. DNA for the CDR3: TGTGCCAGCAGCCTGAAGACGGGGGACCAAGAGACCCAGTACTTC. This chain connects TRBV5-4 to TRBJ2-5; D perhaps matches TRBD2 (6 bases). With 4 bases removed from V and 0 bases from J, the gap between germline ends came to 13 bases. Germline loops: CDR1 SGHNT, CDR2 YYREEE (reference sequence). The length of the CDR3 is 15 residues.

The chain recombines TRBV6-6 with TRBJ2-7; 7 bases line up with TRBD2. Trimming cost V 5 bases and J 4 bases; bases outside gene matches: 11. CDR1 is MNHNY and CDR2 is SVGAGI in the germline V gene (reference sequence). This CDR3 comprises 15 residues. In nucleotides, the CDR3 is TGTGCCAGCAGTCCCCGGACTAGAAGGGTATACGAGCAGTACTTC. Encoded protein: CASSPRTRRVYEQYF.

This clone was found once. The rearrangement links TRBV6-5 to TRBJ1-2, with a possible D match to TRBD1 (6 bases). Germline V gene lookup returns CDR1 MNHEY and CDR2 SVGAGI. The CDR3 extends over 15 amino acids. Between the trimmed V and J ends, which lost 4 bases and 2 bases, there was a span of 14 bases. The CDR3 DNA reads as TGTGCCAGCAGTTGCAGGCCCACAGGGAACTATGGCTACACCTTC. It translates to CASSCRPTGNYGYTF.